This T cell receptor beta chain stems from a study of cytomegalovirus exposure and HLA in healthy donors. Trimming stripped 4 bases from V and 6 bases from J, with 10 bases between. Germline V gene lookup returns CDR1 SGHRS and CDR2 YFSETQ. The CDR3 covers 13 residues. 13 Jbeta primers and 60 Vbeta primers were used for the PCR. The assay was immunoSEQ multiplex PCR, and TCRdb's table has in-frame clones only and misses some. The sample gives about 180,000 clones, over 60% of which show up once; roughly 1.6% is in the top ten. Material for sequencing was PBMCs. This chain joins TRBV5-1 and TRBJ2-2, with a tentative D call TRBD2 (5 bases). This TCR was recovered from a man aged 18 to 35 in good health and CMV-seronegative. CDR3 in amino acids: CASSTTRSGELFF. The CDR3 region has the DNA TGCGCCAGCAGCACCACTAGGTCCGGGGAGCTGTTTTTT. The full variable domain, in which reference TRBV5-1 and TRBJ2-2 provide the parts outside the CDR3, is KAGVTQTPRYLIKTRGQQVTLSCSPISGHRSVSWYQQTPGQGLQFLFEYFSETQRNKGNFPGRFSGRQFSNSRSEMNVSTLELGDSALYLCASSTTRSGELFFGEGSRLTVL.